This T cell receptor beta chain was captured in a study of vaccination and CD4 T cells after COVID-19. Germline V gene lookup returns CDR1 DFQATT and CDR2 SNEGSKA (reference sequence). The length of the CDR3 is 13 residues. V was pared by 5 bases and J by 8 bases, with 6 bases of the junction left unmatched. Cultured CD4+ T cells had their DNA profiled by the Oncomine TCR Beta short-read assay. TCRdb passed the PCR reads through MiXCR, listing each CDR3 protein once. Of approximately 15,000 distinct CDR3 sequences listed, roughly 56% are singletons. Turning to this clonotype: The antigen is not known.

Indicated treatment: approximately nine-day PBMC culture with coronavirus spike peptide pools or control peptides (ViraFEST assay). The origin of this receptor is a human donor who had recovered from COVID-19. Material for sequencing was CD4+ T cells from blood, cultured in vitro. This sequence joins TRBV20-1 and TRBJ1-6, with 7 bases identical to TRBD1. The CDR3 nucleotides read TGCAGTGCTGAGACAGGGTTAGATTCACCCCTCCACTTT. Amino acids: CSAETGLDSPLHF.